One and the same sample provided the 4 T cell receptor beta chains below, sequenced in a study of shared clonotypes between healthy human individuals. Terminally differentiated effector memory CD45RA+ cells were left out of the naive CD8 fraction, which was CD45RO-negative and positively selected for CCR7. Some clones are missing from TCRdb's copy, which holds only in-frame ones; the method was immunoSEQ multiplex PCR. The table lists about 2.1 million clones, 80% to 95% of them singletons. Sequencing was carried out using naive CD8+ T cells from PBMCs. Receptors originate from a man aged 18-30 years in good health. Some clones in this sample may be carry-over from other donors' samples.

V and J are TRBV28 and TRBJ2-5, with 11 bases lining up with TRBD2. The CDR3 length is 16 residues. With 4 bases clipped from V and 2 bases from J, the junction kept 6 bases outside the gene matches. From germline, CDR1 is MDHEN and CDR2 SYDVKM. CDR3 DNA: TGTGCCAGCAGTTATCCCCGACTAGCGGGACAAGAGACCCAGTACTTC. It translates to CASSYPRLAGQETQYF.

The rearrangement joins TRBV4-3 to TRBJ2-5; 14 positions match TRBD2. J gave up 5 bases and V 4 bases, and 6 bases lay outside the gene matches. This CDR3 has 16 residues. Germline V CDR1 and CDR2: LGHNA, YSLEER. The CDR3 here is CASSPGTSGSMETQYF. CDR3 nucleotide sequence: TGCGCCAGCAGCCCTGGGACTAGCGGGAGTATGGAGACCCAGTACTTC.

The rearrangement uses TRBV5-1 and TRBJ2-7; unclear D gene. This CDR3 region has 14 residues. CDR1 and CDR2 (germline): SGHRS, YFSETQ. The germline V and J ends were trimmed by 1 base and 3 bases, with 11 bases remaining between them. The CDR3 region is CASSLNPGRYEQYF. As DNA, the CDR3 is TGCGCCAGCAGCTTGAATCCGGGCCGCTACGAGCAGTACTTC.

The rearrangement joins TRBV7-9 to TRBJ1-1; 7 positions agree with TRBD1. Germline assignment: CDR1 SEHNR and CDR2 FQNEAQ (reference sequence). The CDR3 is made up of 14 amino acids. V was clipped by 5 bases and J by 5 bases; unmatched bases: 8. As DNA, the CDR3 is TGTGCCAGCAGCGAACGAGGGGGCTTGACTGAAGCTTTCTTT. It is translated as CASSERGGLTEAFF.